This TCR beta chain was documented in a study of blood T cells in healthy people across ages. Sample-barcoded 5' priming and a J-beta primer mix drove a second PCR of about 6 to 12 cycles. TCRdb re-derived calls from the 5' RACE reads in MiXCR, one entry per CDR3 protein. Here the sample spans about 1.5 million distinct CDR3 sequences, roughly two fifths being singletons. A few counts support this clonotype. Its matching antigen is unknown. Points from the study as a whole: Possibly confounding the expanded clonotype changes was the fact that donor CMV status was unknown.

V was shortened by 3 bases and J by 6 bases, with 8 bases between the two germline ends. The CDR3 has 11 amino acids. The V gene's germline CDR1 is DFQATT and CDR2 SNEGSKA (reference sequence). The sample taken for sequencing was blood. The receptor's source is a woman aged 18 to 35 in good health. The genes are TRBV20-1 and TRBJ1-1; TRBD1 is a possible D gene (5 bases). CDR3 bases: TGCAGTGCTAGTGAGGGGCCTGAAGCTTTCTTT. Encoded protein: CSASEGPEAFF.